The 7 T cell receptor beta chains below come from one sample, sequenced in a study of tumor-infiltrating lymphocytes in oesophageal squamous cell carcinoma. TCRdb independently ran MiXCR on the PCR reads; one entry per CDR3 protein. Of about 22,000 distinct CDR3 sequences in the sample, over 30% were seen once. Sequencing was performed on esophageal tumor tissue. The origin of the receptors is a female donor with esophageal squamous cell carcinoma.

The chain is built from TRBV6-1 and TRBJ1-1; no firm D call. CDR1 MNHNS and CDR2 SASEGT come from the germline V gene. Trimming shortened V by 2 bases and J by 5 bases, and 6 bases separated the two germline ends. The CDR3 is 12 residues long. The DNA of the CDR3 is TGTGCCAGCAGTGAACGCTGGACTGAAGCTTTCTTT. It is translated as CASSERWTEAFF.

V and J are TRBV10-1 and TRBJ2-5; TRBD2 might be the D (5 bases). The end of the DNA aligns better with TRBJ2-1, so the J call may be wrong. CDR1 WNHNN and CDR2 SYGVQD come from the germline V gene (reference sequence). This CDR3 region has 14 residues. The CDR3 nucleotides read TGCGCCAGCAGTGAGATAGCGACGGACAATGAGCAGTTCTTC. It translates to CASSEIATDNEQFF.

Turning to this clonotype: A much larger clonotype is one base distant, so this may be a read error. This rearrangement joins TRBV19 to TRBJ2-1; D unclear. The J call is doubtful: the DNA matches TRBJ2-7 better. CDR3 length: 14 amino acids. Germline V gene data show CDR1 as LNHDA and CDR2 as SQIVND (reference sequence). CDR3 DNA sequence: TGTGCCAGTAGTATCACGAGCTCCTACAATGAGCAGTACTTC. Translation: CASSITSSYNEQYF.

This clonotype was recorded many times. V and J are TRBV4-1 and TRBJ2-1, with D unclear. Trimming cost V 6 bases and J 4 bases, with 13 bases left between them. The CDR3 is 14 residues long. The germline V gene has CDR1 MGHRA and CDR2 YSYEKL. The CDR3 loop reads CASRIGPSYNEQFF. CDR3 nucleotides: TGCGCCAGCAGAATAGGACCCTCTTACAATGAGCAGTTCTTC.

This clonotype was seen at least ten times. The CDR3 sequence: CASSLLAARGNELNNEQFF. CDR3 in DNA: TGTGCCAGCAGTTTATTGGCCGCCAGGGGTAATGAGTTAAACAATGAGCAGTTCTTC. The genes are TRBV28 and TRBJ2-1, with D possibly matching TRBD1 (6 bases). Looked up from germline, CDR1 is MDHEN and CDR2 is SYDVKM. Trimming removed 1 base at V and 5 bases at J, with 24 bases between. The CDR3 is 19 residues long. The variable domain in full, with the rest retrieved from reference TRBV28 and TRBJ2-1, is DVKVTQSSRYLVKRTGEKVFLECVQDMDHENMFWYRQDPGLGLRLIYFSYDVKMKEKGDIPEGYSVSREKKERFSLILESASTNQTSMYLCASSLLAARGNELNNEQFFGPGTRLTVL.

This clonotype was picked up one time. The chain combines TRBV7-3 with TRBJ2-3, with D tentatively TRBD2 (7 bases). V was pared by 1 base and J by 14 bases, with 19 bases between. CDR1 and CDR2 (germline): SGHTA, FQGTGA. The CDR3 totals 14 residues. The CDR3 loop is CASSLRWWAGGLYF. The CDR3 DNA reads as TGTGCCAGCAGCTTAAGGTGGTGGGCCGGGGGGCTGTATTTT.

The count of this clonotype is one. The CDR3 nucleotides read TGTGCCAGCAGAGGACAGGGGGCCTCCTACGAGCAGTACTTC. Translated, it gives CASRGQGASYEQYF. This chain uses TRBV7-6 with TRBJ2-7; 11 bases align to TRBD1. The CDR3 has 14 residues. The germline CDR1 and CDR2 sequences are SGHVS and FNYEAQ. Losses at the gene ends were 6 bases for V and 0 bases for J; bases not matched to a gene: 1.